A single sample is the source of the 18 T cell receptor beta chains below, sequenced in a study of T cells in Graves' hyperthyroidism and ophthalmopathy. Amplification yielded TCR beta CDR3 regions, with RNA transcripts as the source. The primer set for the first-round RT-PCR of the TCR CDR3 was HTBI. Each CDR3 protein gets one entry after TCRdb re-called the multiplex PCR reads with MiXCR. The sample contains approximately 630,000 distinct CDR3 sequences, under 20% of which appear only once. The sequenced sample consisted of blood. Receptors originate from a woman younger than 45 with Graves' hyperthyroidism.

This chain connects TRBV6-5 to TRBJ2-3, with 8 bases that match TRBD2. CDR3 size: 15 residues. Trimming at V came to 3 bases and at J to 3 bases, leaving 5 bases not matched to a gene. In germline, CDR1 is MNHEY, CDR2 SVGAGI. CDR3 in DNA: TGTGCCAGCAGTTATAGCGGGAAAAGTACAGATACGCAGTATTTT. Protein sequence: CASSYSGKSTDTQYF.

This clonotype was counted at least ten times. V gene TRBV20-1 combines with J gene TRBJ2-7, with TRBD2 matching 13 bases. V was pared by 4 bases and J by 7 bases, with 13 bases of the junction left unmatched. Germline values: CDR1 DFQATT, CDR2 SNEGSKA (reference sequence). The CDR3 contains 16 residues. The CDR3: CSATSLGLAGEWEQYF. The CDR3 DNA reads as TGCAGTGCTACCTCTCTAGGACTAGCGGGAGAGTGGGAGCAGTACTTC.

There are a few counts of this clonotype. The chain combines TRBV5-1 with TRBJ2-7, with 7 bases lining up with TRBD1. The V and J ends lost 4 bases and 3 bases, in that order; junction bases with no gene match: 10. The length of the CDR3 is 15 residues. Germline values: CDR1 SGHRS, CDR2 YFSETQ. This CDR3 reads CASSLWDSLSYEQYF. The CDR3 region has the DNA TGCGCCAGCAGCCTTTGGGACAGTCTGAGCTACGAGCAGTACTTC.

The gene calls are TRBV6-1 and TRBJ2-5, with TRBD2 as a possible D gene (6 bases). Trimming took 6 bases from V and 2 from J, leaving 13 bases between them. The CDR3 contains 14 residues. The germline CDR1 and CDR2 sequences are MNHNS and SASEGT. DNA for the CDR3: TGTGCCAGCAGCTCCCGACTAGGACAAGAGACCCAGTACTTC. It translates to CASSSRLGQETQYF.

This clonotype was counted ten times or more. The rearrangement joins TRBV20-1 to TRBJ2-1; 8 bases line up with TRBD1. The CDR3 sequence is 15 residues long. Unmatched junction bases numbered 11, after V lost 1 base and J lost 9 bases. Per germline, CDR1 DFQATT and CDR2 SNEGSKA (reference sequence). In DNA form, the CDR3 reads TGCAGTGCTAGAGGTGGGAGGACAGGGCTACGTGAGCAGTTCTTC. It translates to CSARGGRTGLREQFF.

This clonotype was seen repeatedly, ten times or more. The V and J genes are TRBV27 and TRBJ1-2, with 8 bases matching TRBD1. This CDR3 comprises 15 residues. The germline V gene has CDR1 MNHEY and CDR2 SMNVEV (reference sequence). J gave up 4 bases and V 4 bases, and 8 bases lay outside the gene matches. CDR3 protein: CASSYSTGGTYGYTF. DNA for the CDR3: TGTGCCAGCAGTTATTCCACAGGGGGGACCTATGGCTACACCTTC.

This clonotype was counted many times. The V call is TRBV30, the J call TRBJ1-1; 7 bases line up with TRBD1. V lost 2 bases and J lost 4; bases outside the gene matches: 1. The CDR3 spans 12 residues. Germline V lookup: CDR1 GTSNPN, CDR2 SVGIG (reference sequence). CDR3 loop: CAWSQGGTEAFF. The CDR3 coding sequence is TGTGCCTGGAGTCAGGGGGGCACTGAAGCTTTCTTT.

V is TRBV12-3 or TRBV12-4 and J is TRBJ1-5, with D unclear. Trimming stripped 5 bases from V and 0 bases from J, with 11 bases between. The CDR3 loop spans 15 amino acids. The DNA of the CDR3 is TGTGCCAGCAGTAACACCCGGGATAGCAATCAGCCCCAGCATTTT. Translation gives CASSNTRDSNQPQHF.

The chain couples TRBV27 to TRBJ2-3, with D tentatively TRBD2 (6 bases). The CDR3 covers 13 residues. Germline CDR1 and CDR2: MNHEY and SMNVEV (reference sequence). V was pared by 5 bases and J by 10 bases, with 16 bases between. The CDR3 DNA follows: TGTGCCAGCAGTCTTTACGTTGGGGAGGCGCAGTATTTT. Its translation: CASSLYVGEAQYF.

This clonotype was detected only a few times. The chain combines TRBV11-2 with TRBJ2-7; TRBD2 matches 10 bases. This CDR3 is 16 amino acids long. Germline V lookup: CDR1 SGHAT, CDR2 FQNNGV. Trimming removed 5 bases from V and 0 bases from J; junction bases left unmatched: 7. The CDR3 is CASSRTGTSASYEQYF. The CDR3, as DNA: TGTGCCAGCAGCAGGACCGGGACTAGCGCCTCCTACGAGCAGTACTTC.

This clonotype showed up just a few times. The chain has TRBV28 and TRBJ1-5; D gene uncertain. Trimming left V 7 bases short and J 3 bases short, with 19 bases between. Germline V CDR1 and CDR2: MDHEN, SYDVKM. The CDR3 spans 16 residues. The CDR3 coding sequence is TGTGCCAGCACACTGTTACGGCCAACCGTCAATCAGCCCCAGCATTTT. It translates to CASTLLRPTVNQPQHF. Full variable domain (remainder filled in from reference TRBV28 and TRBJ1-5): DVKVTQSSRYLVKRTGEKVFLECVQDMDHENMFWYRQDPGLGLRLIYFSYDVKMKEKGDIPEGYSVSREKKERFSLILESASTNQTSMYLCASTLLRPTVNQPQHFGDGTRLSIL.

V is TRBV20-1 and J is TRBJ2-3; possibly TRBD1 or TRBD2 for D (6 bases each). Germline CDR1 and CDR2: DFQATT and SNEGSKA (reference sequence). The V and J ends lost 0 bases and 6 bases respectively, with 16 bases between them. The CDR3 sequence is 15 residues long. The CDR3 nucleotides read TGCAGTGCTAGAGATTTTGGGGTAGGGGGGGATACGCAGTATTTT. It yields the protein CSARDFGVGGDTQYF.

This clonotype was observed at least ten times. J is TRBJ2-1 and V is TRBV20-1; D is tentatively TRBD1 or TRBD2 (5 bases each). The V end lost 0 bases, the J end lost 11 bases, and 23 bases lay between the germline ends. Germline V CDR1 and CDR2: DFQATT, SNEGSKA (reference sequence). This CDR3 region has 16 residues. The CDR3 coding sequence is TGCAGTGCTAGAGAAGTCCGCCGGGGCCCCCTCGTTAAGCAGTTCTTC. It specifies CSAREVRRGPLVKQFF.

This clonotype was counted a few times. The junction departs from the called germline gene at one end, perhaps through a read error. The chain links TRBV5-4 to TRBJ1-5; tentative D call: TRBD1 (5 bases). Germline V gene sequence: CDR1 SGHNT, CDR2 YYREEE (reference sequence). The CDR3 is 15 residues long. CDR3 DNA: TGCGCCAGCAGCCACGCCGGGACTCTCGCGGGGACCCAGCATTTT. Residues: CASSHAGTLAGTQHF.

This clonotype was detected ten times or more. V is TRBV2 and J is TRBJ2-1; 7 bases are shared with TRBD1. In germline, CDR1 is SNHLY, CDR2 FYNNEI. Germline trimming cut 6 bases from V and 5 bases from J; bases unmatched to any gene: 7. The CDR3 length is 14 residues. The CDR3 loop reads CASRGWQGDNEQFF. The CDR3 DNA is TGTGCCAGCAGAGGTTGGCAGGGGGACAATGAGCAGTTCTTC.

This clonotype appeared many times. The chain carries TRBV15 and TRBJ1-1, with D hard to call. Germline V gene lookup returns CDR1 LNHNV and CDR2 YYDKDF (reference sequence). The CDR3 consists of 13 residues. Trimming stripped 5 bases from V and 1 base from J, with 8 bases between. CDR3 DNA: TGTGCCACCAGCTGGCCAGGGAACACTGAAGCTTTCTTT. It codes for CATSWPGNTEAFF.

V usage is TRBV27 and J usage is TRBJ2-7, with 7 bases that match TRBD2. The CDR3 totals 14 residues. Germline trimming cut 5 bases from V and 5 bases from J; bases unmatched to any gene: 9. Per germline, CDR1 MNHEY and CDR2 SMNVEV (reference sequence). The CDR3 bases are TGTGCCAGCAGTCATAGCCGTGCGGGGGACGAGCAGTACTTC. The encoded protein is CASSHSRAGDEQYF.

This clonotype showed up many times. The chain's CDR3 is CASQGSFTEAFF. The CDR3 DNA is TGTGCCAGCCAGGGAAGTTTCACTGAAGCTTTCTTT. This chain uses TRBV19 with TRBJ1-1; the D gene is possibly TRBD1 (5 bases). There are 12 residues in the CDR3. Trimming left V 9 bases short and J 4 bases short, with 12 bases between. Germline values: CDR1 LNHDA, CDR2 SQIVND (reference sequence).